One sample yielded the 29 T cell receptor beta chains listed below, sequenced in a study of CD8 T cells in Susac syndrome. An amount of RNA that ranged from roughly 0.45 to 1 ug was reverse transcribed with random hexamers. TCRdb independently ran MiXCR on the immunoSEQ multiplex PCR reads; one entry per CDR3 protein. The data contain approximately 190,000 distinct CDR3 sequences, roughly 94% of them singletons. Material for sequencing was CD8+ T cells from PBMCs. Receptors were obtained from a human donor with Susac syndrome.

The chain has TRBV5-6 and TRBJ2-2, with 10 bases aligning to TRBD2. The germline CDR1 and CDR2 sequences are SGHDT and YYEEEE. V lost 2 bases, J lost 2 bases, and 6 bases stayed unmatched. The length of the CDR3 is 17 residues. CDR3 loop: CASSLSASGRNTGELFF. In DNA form, the CDR3 reads TGTGCCAGCAGCTTATCTGCTAGCGGGAGAAACACCGGGGAGCTGTTTTTT.

The chain couples TRBV6-1 to TRBJ1-2; D possibly corresponds to TRBD1 (6 bases). V lost 6 bases and J 2 bases, leaving 19 bases between the germline ends. This CDR3 comprises 16 residues. CDR1 and CDR2 from the germline V gene are MNHNS and SASEGT. CDR3 in amino acids: CASRTGQSMLNYGYTF. The CDR3 coding sequence is TGTGCCAGCAGAACCGGACAGTCAATGCTGAACTATGGCTACACCTTC.

The chain has TRBV9 and TRBJ1-5; D ambiguous. The CDR3 is 14 residues long. Germline V gene data show CDR1 as SGDLS and CDR2 as YYNGEE. Trimming took off 0 bases at V and 4 bases at J, with 8 bases between the two ends. In DNA, the CDR3 is TGTGCCAGCAGCGTAGGGGGTAGGAATCAGCCCCAGCATTTT. Translated: CASSVGGRNQPQHF.

The CDR3 DNA follows: TGTGCCAGCAGCCAGGGGGGACCTCATGAGCAGTACTTC. Translated, it gives CASSQGGPHEQYF. The chain is built from TRBV12-3 or TRBV12-4 and TRBJ2-7, with D possibly TRBD1 on 7 matching bases. Trimming shortened V by 6 bases and J by 7 bases, and 16 bases separated the two germline ends. CDR3 length equals 13 residues.

J is TRBJ2-5 and V is TRBV7-9; 7 bases agree with TRBD1. The ends lost 4 bases at V and 3 bases at J; junction bases unmatched: 8. This CDR3 is built from 15 residues. CDR1 and CDR2 (germline): SEHNR, FQNEAQ (reference sequence). Here the CDR3 DNA reads TGTGCCAGCAGCTCTCGACAGGGTATAGAAGAGACCCAGTACTTC. Its protein is CASSSRQGIEETQYF.

The chain combines TRBV24-1 with TRBJ2-5; D might be TRBD1 or TRBD2, each matching 5 bases. V dropped 0 bases and J dropped 4 bases, with 5 bases sitting between them. The CDR3 totals 13 residues. Germline V gene lookup returns CDR1 KGHDR and CDR2 SFDVKD. The CDR3 loop is CATSDLGGETQYF. CDR3 nucleotides: TGTGCCACCAGTGATTTGGGGGGAGAGACCCAGTACTTC.

The chain uses TRBV5-6 and TRBJ2-2; D is uncertain. V was cut by 5 bases and J by 0 bases, with 8 bases left in between. Germline-derived CDR1 and CDR2 are SGHDT and YYEEEE. This CDR3 spans 14 amino acids. CDR3 loop: CASRPGSNTGELFF. CDR3 nucleotide sequence: TGTGCCAGCAGACCGGGTTCGAACACCGGGGAGCTGTTTTTT.

This clonotype turned up a few times. The chain has TRBV5-1 and TRBJ2-7; 11 bases line up with TRBD2. In germline, CDR1 is SGHRS, CDR2 YFSETQ. Trimming removed 7 bases from V and 2 bases from J; junction bases left unmatched: 2. The CDR3 consists of 13 residues. The CDR3 loop reads CASGTSGPYEQYF. The CDR3, as DNA: TGCGCCAGCGGGACTAGCGGACCCTACGAGCAGTACTTC. Filled out from reference TRBV5-1 and TRBJ2-7, the complete variable domain reads KAGVTQTPRYLIKTRGQQVTLSCSPISGHRSVSWYQQTPGQGLQFLFEYFSETQRNKGNFPGRFSGRQFSNSRSEMNVSTLELGDSALYLCASGTSGPYEQYFGPGTRLTVT.

This chain links TRBV25-1 with TRBJ2-7, with no clear D. The CDR3 is 14 amino acids. V lost 1 base to trimming and J lost 0 bases, with 7 bases between them. The germline V gene encodes CDR1 MGHDK and CDR2 SYGVNS. CDR3: CASSELGLSYEQYF. In DNA form, the CDR3 reads TGTGCCAGCAGTGAATTGGGCCTCTCCTACGAGCAGTACTTC.

This clonotype occurred once. V is TRBV11-2 and J is TRBJ1-4; 8 bases match TRBD1. The germline V gene encodes CDR1 SGHAT and CDR2 FQNNGV. The V gene end was trimmed by 1 base and the J gene end by 0 bases; junction bases not matched to a gene: 10. The length of the CDR3 is 19 residues. The CDR3 DNA reads as TGTGCCAGCAGCTTAGGTTCGACAGGGGATTTGACAACTAATGAAAAACTGTTTTTT. Amino acid sequence: CASSLGSTGDLTTNEKLFF.

The gene calls are TRBV2 and TRBJ2-2; D might be TRBD2 (5 bases). The ends were cut back, 1 base at V and 5 bases at J, with 8 bases in the middle. The germline V gene encodes CDR1 SNHLY and CDR2 FYNNEI. This CDR3 comprises 14 residues. The DNA for the CDR3 is TGTGCCAGCAGTGAAGGGACTTCTACCGGGGAGCTGTTTTTT. Amino acid sequence: CASSEGTSTGELFF. Variable domain in full (rest from reference TRBV2 and TRBJ2-2): EPEVTQTPSHQVTQMGQEVILRCVPISNHLYFYWYRQILGQKVEFLVSFYNNEISEKSEIFDDQFSVERPDGSNFTLKIRSTKLEDSAMYFCASSEGTSTGELFFGEGSRLTVL.

The chain couples TRBV19 to TRBJ1-5; D is uncertain. V was shortened by 6 bases and J by 5 bases, with 8 bases between the two germline ends. There are 12 residues in the CDR3. Germline loops: CDR1 LNHDA, CDR2 SQIVND (reference sequence). The CDR3 nucleotides are TGTGCCAGTAGCCCCGGGGATCAGCCCCAGCATTTT. It specifies CASSPGDQPQHF.

The V gene is TRBV29-1, the J gene TRBJ2-2; D call uncertain. Trimming took 8 bases from V and 11 from J, leaving 15 bases between them. CDR1 is SQVTM, CDR2 ANQGSEA, per germline. The CDR3 length is 11 residues. DNA of the CDR3: TGCAGCATAACGACGGATCGAGAGCTGTTTTTT. Translated, it gives CSITTDRELFF.

The chain combines TRBV7-6 with TRBJ2-1, with 14 bases aligning to TRBD2. The CDR3 consists of 18 residues. Unmatched junction bases numbered 12, after V lost 4 bases and J lost 7 bases. Germline lookup yields CDR1 SGHVS and CDR2 FNYEAQ. The CDR3 reads CASSSKPGLAGVLNEQFF. CDR3 DNA sequence: TGTGCCAGCAGCTCTAAGCCGGGACTAGCGGGAGTCCTGAATGAGCAGTTCTTC.

This rearrangement joins TRBV6-5 to TRBJ2-6; a weak D match, TRBD1 (5 bases). V was cut by 2 bases and J by 2 bases, with 7 bases left in between. This CDR3 spans 15 amino acids. Germline-derived CDR1 and CDR2 are MNHEY and SVGAGI. The chain's CDR3 is CASSYLRAGANVLTF. Written as DNA, the CDR3 is TGTGCCAGCAGTTACCTCAGGGCTGGGGCCAACGTCCTGACTTTC.

The V and J genes are TRBV6-6 and TRBJ1-2; D perhaps matches TRBD1 (6 bases). Trimming removed 8 bases at V and 2 bases at J, with 12 bases between. The CDR3 loop spans 13 amino acids. Germline CDR1 is MNHNY and CDR2 is SVGAGI (reference sequence). The DNA for the CDR3 is TGTGCCAGCGCCAGGAGGGGGAACTATGGCTACACCTTC. It yields the protein CASARRGNYGYTF.

The chain carries TRBV9 and TRBJ1-6; D might be TRBD1 (5 bases). Germline loops: CDR1 SGDLS, CDR2 YYNGEE. The CDR3 sequence is 16 residues long. V lost 4 bases, J lost 7 bases, and 18 bases lay in between. The DNA for the CDR3 is TGTGCCAGCAGCTCAGTGTTTGAGACAGAGAATTCACCCCTCCACTTT. Translation: CASSSVFETENSPLHF.

The rearrangement joins TRBV3-1 to TRBJ2-5; unclear D gene. This CDR3 contains 15 residues. V lost 1 base and J 4 bases, leaving 13 bases between the germline ends. The germline gives CDR1 LGHDT, CDR2 YNNKEL (reference sequence). CDR3 bases: TGTGCCAGCAGCCAAGTCAACAGCCTCCTAGAGACCCAGTACTTC. Amino acids: CASSQVNSLLETQYF.

This chain connects TRBV9 to TRBJ2-2; 13 positions match TRBD2. V gave up 3 bases and J gave up 6 bases; unmatched junction bases: 8. This CDR3 is 17 amino acids long. Germline loops: CDR1 SGDLS, CDR2 YYNGEE. This CDR3 is CASSAGTSGKGAGELFF. In DNA, the CDR3 is TGTGCCAGCAGCGCCGGGACTAGCGGGAAGGGAGCCGGGGAGCTGTTTTTT. The full variable domain, rest sourced from reference TRBV9 and TRBJ2-2, is DSGVTQTPKHLITATGQRVTLRCSPRSGDLSVYWYQQSLDQGLQFLIQYYNGEERAKGNILERFSAQQFPDLHSELNLSSLELGDSALYFCASSAGTSGKGAGELFFGEGSRLTVL.

The chain couples TRBV3-1 to TRBJ2-5; tentatively, D is TRBD1 or TRBD2 (5 bases each). The CDR3 covers 15 residues. V lost 0 bases and J lost 2, with 10 bases in between. In germline, CDR1 is LGHDT, CDR2 YNNKEL (reference sequence). The CDR3 nucleotides are TGTGCCAGCAGCCAAGAATCCTGGGGGCAAGAGACCCAGTACTTC. This sequence encodes CASSQESWGQETQYF.

This chain connects TRBV30 to TRBJ1-2, with TRBD1 matching 8 bases. J lost 5 bases, V lost 0 bases, and 11 bases had no gene match. The CDR3 loop spans 16 amino acids. Germline V gene lookup returns CDR1 GTSNPN and CDR2 SVGIG (reference sequence). CDR3 coding DNA: TGTGCCTGGAGTGTGACAGGGGCCACACGGGTGTATGGCTACACCTTC. Translation gives CAWSVTGATRVYGYTF. Together with reference TRBV30 and TRBJ1-2, the CDR3 gives the full variable domain: SQTIHQWPATLVQPVGSPLSLECTVEGTSNPNLYWYRQAAGRGLQLLFYSVGIGQISSEVPQNLSASRPQDRQFILSSKKLLLSDSGFYLCAWSVTGATRVYGYTFGSGTRLTVV.

V gene TRBV4-1 combines with J gene TRBJ2-7; TRBD2 might be the D (6 bases). CDR1 and CDR2 from the germline V gene are MGHRA and YSYEKL. This CDR3 has 16 amino acids. V was trimmed by 0 bases and J by 3 bases, leaving 15 bases between them. The CDR3 spells CASSQEALAQYYEQYF. The CDR3 region has the DNA TGCGCCAGCAGCCAAGAAGCACTAGCTCAATACTACGAGCAGTACTTC.

V is TRBV18 and J is TRBJ2-1; D gene ambiguous. Trimming took off 1 base at V and 6 bases at J, with 7 bases between the two ends. The CDR3 has 13 residues. Germline V gives CDR1 KGHSH, CDR2 LQKENI. This CDR3 is CASSPLTRNEQFF. The CDR3 DNA sequence: TGTGCCAGCTCACCACTTACACGCAATGAGCAGTTCTTC.

The rearrangement uses TRBV6-5 and TRBJ1-4; TRBD1 aligns across 10 bases. Germline V gene data show CDR1 as MNHEY and CDR2 as SVGAGI. The CDR3 loop spans 14 amino acids. V shed 5 bases and J 7 bases; nucleotides not matched to a gene: 4. CDR3 amino acids: CASSDRGRGEKLFF. CDR3 nucleotides: TGTGCCAGCAGTGACAGGGGGCGCGGTGAAAAACTGTTTTTT.

This rearrangement joins TRBV2 to TRBJ2-1, with D tentatively TRBD1 (5 bases). Germline V lookup: CDR1 SNHLY, CDR2 FYNNEI. The CDR3 is 16 amino acids. Trimming stripped 7 bases from V and 0 bases from J, with 16 bases between. The CDR3 coding sequence is TGTGCCAGCATGAATAGACAGTCGAGCTCCTACAATGAGCAGTTCTTC. It is translated as CASMNRQSSSYNEQFF. Filled out from reference TRBV2 and TRBJ2-1, the complete variable domain reads EPEVTQTPSHQVTQMGQEVILRCVPISNHLYFYWYRQILGQKVEFLVSFYNNEISEKSEIFDDQFSVERPDGSNFTLKIRSTKLEDSAMYFCASMNRQSSSYNEQFFGPGTRLTVL.

The genes are TRBV5-6 and TRBJ1-2; D is unresolved. This CDR3 contains 14 residues. Trimming left V 0 bases short and J 9 bases short, with 15 bases between. Germline V gene sequence: CDR1 SGHDT, CDR2 YYEEEE. The CDR3 DNA reads TGTGCCAGCAGCTTGGCCGGACTACTTCCAAGCTACACCTTC. Amino acid sequence: CASSLAGLLPSYTF.

Only a few counts were recorded for this clonotype. The rearrangement uses TRBV29-1 and TRBJ1-1; D remains unclear. V was clipped by 1 base and J by 9 bases, with 9 bases between them. CDR1 and CDR2 (germline): SQVTM, ANQGSEA. The CDR3 extends over 11 amino acids. In DNA, the CDR3 is TGCAGCGTTGAAGTGCTGGGTAAAGCTTTCTTT. Its protein product is CSVEVLGKAFF.

The chain joins TRBV12-3 or TRBV12-4 to TRBJ2-5; D gene uncertain. The V end was cut by 2 bases, the J end by 2 bases, with 9 bases between. The CDR3 covers 14 residues. The CDR3 region has the DNA TGTGCCAGCAGTTTAATGGGCACTCAAGAGACCCAGTACTTC. It encodes CASSLMGTQETQYF.

This clonotype was seen once. The chain has TRBV30 and TRBJ1-1; TRBD1 might be the D (5 bases). The germline V gene encodes CDR1 GTSNPN and CDR2 SVGIG (reference sequence). The V end was cut by 4 bases, the J end by 10 bases, with 22 bases between. The CDR3 loop spans 14 amino acids. The CDR3 DNA sequence: TGTGCCTGGATCGGAGCGTCAGGGACGTCTGGAGCTTTCTTT. The encoded protein is CAWIGASGTSGAFF.